This T cell receptor beta chain was captured by sequencing in a study of OX40 agonist ivuxolimab in advanced cancers. General study results and limits: The study did not work out the antigen specificity of the expanded peripheral T cells.

On this clone itself: Its antigen is still unknown.

Sequenced by immunoSEQ multiplex PCR; TCRdb stores in-frame clones only, minus some. The repertoire holds approximately 70,000 clones, with roughly 80% as singletons. With 9 bases removed from V and 4 bases from J, the gap between germline ends came to 12 bases. Germline lookup yields CDR1 MNHEY and CDR2 SVGAGI. The CDR3 consists of 13 residues. The sequenced sample was CD4+ or CD8+ T cells sorted from blood, obtained in a trial of the OX40 agonist ivuxolimab. This chain links TRBV6-5 with TRBJ1-4; D uncertain. The TCR was taken from an adult with an advanced solid tumor such as melanoma, head and neck, liver or kidney cancer. Written as DNA, the CDR3 is TGTGCCAGTCAGGAAGCTTTTAATGAAAAACTGTTTTTT. Amino acid sequence: CASQEAFNEKLFF.